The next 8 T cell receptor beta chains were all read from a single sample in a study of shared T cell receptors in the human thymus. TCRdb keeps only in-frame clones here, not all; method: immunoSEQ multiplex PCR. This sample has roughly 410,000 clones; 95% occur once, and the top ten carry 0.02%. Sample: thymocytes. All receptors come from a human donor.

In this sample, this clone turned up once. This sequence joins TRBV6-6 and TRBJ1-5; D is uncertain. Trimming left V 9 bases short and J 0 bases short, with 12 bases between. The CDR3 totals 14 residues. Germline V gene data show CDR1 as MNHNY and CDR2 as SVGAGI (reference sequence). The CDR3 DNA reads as TGTGCCAGTGCCGCGGGGTATAGCAATCAGCCCCAGCATTTT. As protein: CASAAGYSNQPQHF.

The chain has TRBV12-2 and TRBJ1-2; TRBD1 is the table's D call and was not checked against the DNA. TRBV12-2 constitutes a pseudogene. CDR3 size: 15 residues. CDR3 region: CASRQLGTGEYGYTF. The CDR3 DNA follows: TGTGCAAGTCGCCAACTCGGGACAGGCGAGTATGGCTACACCTTC.

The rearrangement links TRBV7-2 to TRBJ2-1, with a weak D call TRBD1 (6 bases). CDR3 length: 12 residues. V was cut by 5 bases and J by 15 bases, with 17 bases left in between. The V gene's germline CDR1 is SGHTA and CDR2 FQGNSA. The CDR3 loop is CASSTYRGNSFF. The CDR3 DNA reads TGTGCCAGCAGCACATATAGGGGGAATTCGTTCTTC.

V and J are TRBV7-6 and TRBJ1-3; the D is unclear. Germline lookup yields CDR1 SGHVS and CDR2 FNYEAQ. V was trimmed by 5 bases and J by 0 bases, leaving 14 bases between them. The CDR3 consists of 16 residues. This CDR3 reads CASSPDGMPSGNTIYF. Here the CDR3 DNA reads TGTGCCAGCAGCCCCGACGGGATGCCCTCTGGAAACACCATATATTTT.

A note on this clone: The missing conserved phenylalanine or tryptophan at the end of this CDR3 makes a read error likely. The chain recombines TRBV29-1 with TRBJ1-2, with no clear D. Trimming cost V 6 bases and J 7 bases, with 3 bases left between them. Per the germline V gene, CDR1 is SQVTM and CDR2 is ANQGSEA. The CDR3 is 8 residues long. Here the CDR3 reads CSVPGYTL. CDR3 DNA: TGCAGCGTGCCTGGCTACACCCTC.

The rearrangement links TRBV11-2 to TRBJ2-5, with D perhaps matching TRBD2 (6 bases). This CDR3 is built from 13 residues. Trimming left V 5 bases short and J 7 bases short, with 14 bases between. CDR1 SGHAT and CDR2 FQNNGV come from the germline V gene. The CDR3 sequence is CASSRGTCRTQYF. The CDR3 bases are TGTGCCAGCAGCAGAGGGACTTGCCGGACCCAGTACTTC.

CDR3 amino acids: CASSLEEKKTQYF. DNA for the CDR3: TGTGCCAGCAGCTTAGAGGAAAAGAAGACCCAGTACTTC. The chain carries TRBV11-2 and TRBJ2-5; D is unresolved. CDR1 and CDR2 (germline): SGHAT, FQNNGV. V shed 0 bases and J shed 6 bases, with 8 bases lying between them. The CDR3 has 13 amino acids. Complete variable domain (other parts from reference TRBV11-2 and TRBJ2-5): EAGVAQSPRYKIIEKRQSVAFWCNPISGHATLYWYQQILGQGPKLLIQFQNNGVVDDSQLPKDRFSAERLKGVDSTLKIQPAKLEDSAVYLCASSLEEKKTQYFGPGTRLLVL.

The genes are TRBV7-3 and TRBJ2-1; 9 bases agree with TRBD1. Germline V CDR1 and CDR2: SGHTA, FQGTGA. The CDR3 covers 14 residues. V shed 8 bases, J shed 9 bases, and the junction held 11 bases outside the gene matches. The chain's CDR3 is CASGRDRVPSEQFF. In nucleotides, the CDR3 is TGTGCCAGCGGAAGGGACAGGGTCCCGAGTGAGCAGTTCTTC.